Shown below are 12 T cell receptor beta chains from a single sample sequenced in a study of T cells in localized non-small cell lung cancer. Libraries were prepared by immunoSEQ multiplex PCR; TCRdb keeps only in-frame clonotypes and omits some of them. This table has around 8,000 clones, 85% to 95% appearing once. Sample: peripheral blood, taken before any cancer treatment. Receptors originate from a woman aged 35-75 years with stage I lung adenocarcinoma.

The chain employs TRBV5-6 and TRBJ1-4; 8 positions agree with TRBD1. Trimming took 4 bases from V and 8 from J; bases not matched to a gene: 10. CDR3 length: 15 amino acids. CDR1 SGHDT and CDR2 YYEEEE come from the germline V gene. CDR3 residues: CASSEMTGAREKLFF. The CDR3 DNA reads as TGTGCCAGCAGCGAGATGACAGGGGCAAGGGAAAAACTGTTTTTT.

V gene TRBV5-1 combines with J gene TRBJ2-6; D is perhaps TRBD1 (6 bases). Per germline, CDR1 SGHRS and CDR2 YFSETQ. This CDR3 spans 15 amino acids. V lost 4 bases and J lost 2, with 10 bases in between. CDR3: CASSLGGAGANVLTF. The CDR3 nucleotides are TGCGCCAGCAGCCTTGGGGGCGCTGGGGCCAACGTCCTGACTTTC.

V and J are TRBV5-4 and TRBJ2-1; the D gene is possibly TRBD1 (7 bases). Germline assignment: CDR1 SGHNT and CDR2 YYREEE (reference sequence). Trimming stripped 4 bases from V and 9 bases from J, with 17 bases between. The CDR3 totals 14 residues. The CDR3, as DNA: TGTGCCAGCAGCCTACCCCAGCAGGGGGGTGAGCAGTTCTTC. This sequence encodes CASSLPQQGGEQFF.

The table lists this clone with a count of one. The chain employs TRBV7-6 and TRBJ2-7; D gene ambiguous. V lost 2 bases and J 3 bases, leaving 8 bases between the germline ends. Germline CDR1 reads SGHVS; CDR2 reads FNYEAQ. This CDR3 has 13 amino acids. The CDR3 protein is CASSLNLFYEQYF. As DNA, the CDR3 is TGTGCCAGCAGCTTAAATTTGTTCTACGAGCAGTACTTC.

This sequence joins TRBV7-9 and TRBJ2-7; 12 positions agree with TRBD2. The CDR3 is 15 amino acids. The germline V gene encodes CDR1 SEHNR and CDR2 FQNEAQ (reference sequence). V trimming: 4 bases; J trimming: 7 bases; junction bases outside the gene matches: 8. The CDR3 here is CASSSGLAGSGEQYF. The CDR3 nucleotides read TGTGCCAGCAGCTCAGGACTAGCGGGATCAGGTGAGCAGTACTTC.

The rearrangement joins TRBV6-5 to TRBJ1-5; unclear D gene. Germline V gene lookup returns CDR1 MNHEY and CDR2 SVGAGI. V gave up 6 bases and J gave up 0 bases, with 12 bases separating them. This CDR3 is built from 15 residues. Here the CDR3 DNA reads TGTGCCAGCAGAGGAGGATCCCATAGCAATCAGCCCCAGCATTTT. Translating gives CASRGGSHSNQPQHF.

V and J are TRBV12-1 and TRBJ2-7; TRBD1, the table's D call, lacks a check against the DNA. TRBV12-1 is a pseudogene. The CDR3 loop spans 17 amino acids. CDR3 protein: CASSFEVVGLASYEQYF. The CDR3 DNA is TGTGCCAGCAGCTTTGAGGTCGTGGGGCTGGCCTCCTACGAGCAGTACTTC.

The chain recombines TRBV7-9 with TRBJ1-4, with 8 bases matching TRBD1. Unmatched junction bases numbered 9, after V lost 5 bases and J lost 7 bases. The CDR3 is 15 residues long. Germline values: CDR1 SEHNR, CDR2 FQNEAQ (reference sequence). The CDR3 DNA sequence: TGTGCCAGCAGCCCTCGACAGGGGATCATTGAAAAACTGTTTTTT. It translates to CASSPRQGIIEKLFF.

In this sample, this clone turned up once. The gene calls are TRBV5-1 and TRBJ2-7; 9 nucleotides align to TRBD1. This CDR3 has 15 residues. CDR1 is SGHRS and CDR2 is YFSETQ in the germline V gene. Unmatched junction bases numbered 3, after V lost 1 base and J lost 1 base. The CDR3 nucleotides read TGCGCCAGCAGCTTGTCCGGGACAGGGTCCTACGAGCAGTACTTC. It yields the protein CASSLSGTGSYEQYF.

V and J are TRBV2 and TRBJ2-7; 7 bases fit TRBD2. Trimming removed 4 bases from V and 3 bases from J; junction bases left unmatched: 18. There are 18 residues in the CDR3. The germline gives CDR1 SNHLY, CDR2 FYNNEI. CDR3: CASSGSTAGGPSGYEQYF. Written as DNA, the CDR3 is TGTGCCAGCAGTGGGAGTACAGCAGGAGGTCCTAGCGGCTACGAGCAGTACTTC.

The chain has TRBV7-8 and TRBJ2-1; 9 bases agree with TRBD1. This CDR3 region has 18 residues. From germline, CDR1 is SGHVS and CDR2 FQNEAQ. The J segment lost 1 base and the V segment lost 4 bases, leaving 11 bases of the junction unmatched. The CDR3 protein is CASSSPGQGIRSYNEQFF. DNA of the CDR3: TGTGCCAGCAGCTCACCGGGACAGGGAATACGGTCCTACAATGAGCAGTTCTTC.

V and J are TRBV4-1 and TRBJ2-5; 10 bases map to TRBD2. V lost 0 bases and J lost 7; bases outside the gene matches: 8. The CDR3 sequence is 16 residues long. Germline V lookup: CDR1 MGHRA, CDR2 YSYEKL. The CDR3 sequence is CASSQDLASGGGTQYF. As DNA, the CDR3 is TGCGCCAGCAGCCAAGATTTAGCTAGCGGGGGAGGGACCCAGTACTTC.